Included here is one TCR beta chain sequence, with context. The antigen is undetermined. The CDR3 spans 13 residues. This entry is derived from a study of monozygotic twins with inflammatory bowel disease. Overall study results and limits: Repertoire similarity did not separate concordant from discordant twins, possibly from limited power. IBD patients, compared with healthy twins, shared fewer clonotypes with others (especially with disease activity).

T cells were not sorted, and total RNA was isolated straight from whole blood. Around 4,000 ng of total RNA went into each TCR library. TCRdb reprocessed the 5' RACE reads and stores each CDR3 protein as one record, lacking DNA. The listing contains about 450,000 distinct CDR3 sequences. The clonotype was recovered from a human donor with ulcerative colitis or Crohn's disease, or a healthy co-twin of an affected twin (not recorded which). What was sequenced was blood. The chain carries TRBV12-3 or TRBV12-4 and TRBJ2-7; TCRdb picks TRBD2, but there is no DNA to check that call. CDR3 residues: CASSRSGPYEQYF.